This is a list of T cell receptor beta chains from one sample in a study of blood T cell repertoires in COVID-19. Data came from immunoSEQ multiplex PCR; TCRdb stores just in-frame clones and leaves some out. The sample includes over 150,000 clones, about 85% seen only once; the top ten take 6.5% to 7.5%. Specimen: peripheral blood. These receptors came from a man older than 75 with COVID-19, enrolled during active disease. The CDR3 runs from the conserved cysteine through the conserved F or W. A D gene is named only where the DNA matches it firmly. Where a row states a size, it is once, few, many or the class of an expanded clone; other rows omit it.

>TRBJ1-3|TRBV18|NA|once
CASSPARAGNTIYF
TGTGCCAGCTCACCCGCGCGAGCTGGAAACACCATATATTTT
>TRBJ1-3|TRBV19|NA|NA
CASSLPTGQRGSSGNTIYF
TGTGCCAGTAGTCTTCCTACGGGACAAAGGGGCTCCTCTGGAAACACCATATATTTT
>TRBJ1-6|TRBV28|TRBD1|NA
CASTRDRGNNSPLHF
TGTGCCAGCACGCGCGACAGGGGGAATAATTCACCCCTCCACTTT
>TRBJ1-1|TRBV7-9|NA|NA
CASSSSGRGAEAFF
TGTGCCAGCAGCTCCAGCGGGAGAGGAGCTGAAGCTTTCTTT
>TRBJ2-3|TRBV3-1/TRBV3-2|TRBD2|once
CASSQDIGTTHTDTQYF
TGTGCCAGCAGCCAAGATATAGGGACTACCCACACAGATACGCAGTATTTT
>TRBJ2-3|TRBV12-5|NA|NA
CASGISSRGGGTDTQYF
TGTGCTAGTGGGATCTCCAGTAGGGGAGGCGGCACAGATACGCAGTATTTT
>TRBJ1-1|TRBV7-9|NA|NA
CASSLRAVNTEAFF
TGTGCCAGCAGCTTACGTGCAGTGAACACTGAAGCTTTCTTT
>TRBJ1-1|TRBV6-5|NA|NA
CASSLPMGGNTEAFF
TGTGCCAGCAGTTTGCCGATGGGAGGGAACACTGAAGCTTTCTTT
>TRBJ1-6|TRBV7-9|TRBD1|NA
CASSSTGLAPLHF
TGTGCCAGCAGCTCGACAGGGCTGGCACCCCTCCACTTT
>TRBJ1-1|TRBV6-2/TRBV6-3|NA|few
CASSLTGSEAFF
TGTGCCAGCAGCCTGACAGGTTCTGAAGCTTTCTTT
>TRBJ1-2|TRBV2|TRBD1|NA
CASITDRGYGYTF
TGTGCCAGCATTACCGACAGGGGTTATGGCTACACCTTC
>TRBJ1-2|TRBV5-4|NA|NA
CASSLDSSYGYTF
TGTGCCAGCAGCTTGGACAGCTCCTATGGCTACACCTTC
>TRBJ1-1|TRBV27|TRBD1|NA
CASSPRGQGNTEAFF
TGTGCCAGCAGCCCCCGGGGACAGGGGAACACTGAAGCTTTCTTT
>TRBJ2-7|TRBV6-1|NA|NA
CASSEDGLEQYF
TGTGCCAGCAGTGAAGATGGGCTGGAGCAGTACTTC
>TRBJ2-1|TRBV5-1|TRBD1|NA
CASSSTGEWSYNEQFF
TGCGCCAGCAGCTCGACAGGGGAGTGGTCCTACAATGAGCAGTTCTTC